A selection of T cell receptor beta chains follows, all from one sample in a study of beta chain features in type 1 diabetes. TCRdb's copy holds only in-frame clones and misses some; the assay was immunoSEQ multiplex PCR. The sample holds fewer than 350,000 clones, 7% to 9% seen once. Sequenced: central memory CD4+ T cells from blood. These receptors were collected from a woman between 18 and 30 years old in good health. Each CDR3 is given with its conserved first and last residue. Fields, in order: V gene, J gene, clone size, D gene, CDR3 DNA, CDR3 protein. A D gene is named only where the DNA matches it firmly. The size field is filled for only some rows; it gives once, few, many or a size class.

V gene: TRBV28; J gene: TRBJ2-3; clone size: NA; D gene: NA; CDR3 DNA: TGTGCCAGCCAGCGCGGGGTCACAGATACGCAGTATTTT; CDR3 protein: CASQRGVTDTQYF
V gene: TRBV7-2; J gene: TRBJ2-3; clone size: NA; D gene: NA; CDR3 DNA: TGTGCCAGCACCGCAGAGGGTGGCTATACAGATACGCAGTATTTT; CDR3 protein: CASTAEGGYTDTQYF
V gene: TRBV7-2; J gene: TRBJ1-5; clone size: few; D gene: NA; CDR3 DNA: TGTGCCAGCAGCTTAAAAGCAGATCAGCCCCAGCATTTT; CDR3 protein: CASSLKADQPQHF
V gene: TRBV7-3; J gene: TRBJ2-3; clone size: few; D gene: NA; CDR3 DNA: TGTGCCAGCAGCCCCCCAGGCTACGATACGCAGTATTTT; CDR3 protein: CASSPPGYDTQYF
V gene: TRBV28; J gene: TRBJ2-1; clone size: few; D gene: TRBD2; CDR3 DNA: TGTGCCAGCAGTTTCCTCGGAGCGGGGGGGTTCAATGAGCAGTTCTTC; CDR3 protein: CASSFLGAGGFNEQFF
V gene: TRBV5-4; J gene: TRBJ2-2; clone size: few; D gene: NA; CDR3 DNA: TGTGCCAGCAGCTTGTTTAGTATTACGGGATGGAACACCGGGGAGCTGTTTTTT; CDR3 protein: CASSLFSITGWNTGELFF
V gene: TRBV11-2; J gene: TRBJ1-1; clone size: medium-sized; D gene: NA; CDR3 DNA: TGTGCCAGCAGCCCGCAGCTTATGAACACTGAAGCTTTCTTT; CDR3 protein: CASSPQLMNTEAFF
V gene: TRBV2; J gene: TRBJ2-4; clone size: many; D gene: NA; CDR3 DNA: TGTGCCAGCAGAAATACAGGGCGCGGAAACATTCAGTACTTC; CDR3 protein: CASRNTGRGNIQYF
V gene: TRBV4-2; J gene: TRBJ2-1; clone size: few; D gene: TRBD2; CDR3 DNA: TGTGCCAGCAGCCAAGATCGGACTAGCCTCTACAATGAGCAGTTCTTC; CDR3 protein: CASSQDRTSLYNEQFF
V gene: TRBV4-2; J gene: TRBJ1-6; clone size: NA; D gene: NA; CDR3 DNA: TGTGCCAGCAGCCAAGAGCGCAGGGGCGTTAATTCACCCCTCCACTTT; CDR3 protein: CASSQERRGVNSPLHF
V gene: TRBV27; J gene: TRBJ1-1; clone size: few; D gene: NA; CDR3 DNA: TGTGCCAGCAGTCGTGCCAGGACAGCTGAAGCTTTCTTT; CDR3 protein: CASSRARTAEAFF
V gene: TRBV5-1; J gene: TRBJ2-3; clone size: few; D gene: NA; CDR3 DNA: TGCGCCAGCAGCCAGAACCAAGCTAGCACAGATACGCAGTATTTT; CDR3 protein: CASSQNQASTDTQYF
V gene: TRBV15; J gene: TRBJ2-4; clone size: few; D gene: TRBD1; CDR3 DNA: TGTGCCACCAGCAGAGTCCAGAGACAGGGGAAAAACATTCAGTACTTC; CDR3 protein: CATSRVQRQGKNIQYF
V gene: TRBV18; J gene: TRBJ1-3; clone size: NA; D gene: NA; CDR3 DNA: TGTGCCAGCTCACCAGAAACATCAACAGATCCTGGAAACACCATATATTTT; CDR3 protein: CASSPETSTDPGNTIYF
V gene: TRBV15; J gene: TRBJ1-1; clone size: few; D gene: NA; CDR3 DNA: TGTGCCACCAGCCGACATGGGGACACTGAAGCTTTCTTT; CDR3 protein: CATSRHGDTEAFF
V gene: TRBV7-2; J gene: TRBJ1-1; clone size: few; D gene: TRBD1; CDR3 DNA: TGTGCCAGCAGCGTTCTTGCGGACAGGGTGGCTTTCTTT; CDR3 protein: CASSVLADRVAFF
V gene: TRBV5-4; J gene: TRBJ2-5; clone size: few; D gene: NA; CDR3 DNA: TGTGCCAGCAGCTTCGGGACCGTAGGGACGGAGACCCAGTACTTC; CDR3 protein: CASSFGTVGTETQYF
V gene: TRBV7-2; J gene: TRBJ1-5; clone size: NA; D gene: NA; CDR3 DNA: TGTGCCAGCAGCTCTACTACGCATCAGCCCCAGCATTTT; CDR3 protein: CASSSTTHQPQHF
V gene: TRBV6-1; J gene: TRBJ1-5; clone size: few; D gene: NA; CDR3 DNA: TGTGCCAGTGCAAAGGGTGTTAGCAATCAGCCCCAGCATTTT; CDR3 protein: CASAKGVSNQPQHF
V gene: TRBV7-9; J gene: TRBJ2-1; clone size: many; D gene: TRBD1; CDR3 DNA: TGTGCCAGCAGCTTTTTGGGACAGGGGCCCTACAATGAGCAGTTCTTC; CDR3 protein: CASSFLGQGPYNEQFF
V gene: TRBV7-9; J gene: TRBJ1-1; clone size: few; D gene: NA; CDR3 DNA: TGTGCCAGCAGCTTAAAAGTCGTGAACACTGAAGCTTTCTTT; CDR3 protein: CASSLKVVNTEAFF
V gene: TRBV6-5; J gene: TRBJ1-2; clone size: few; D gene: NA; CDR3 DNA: TGTGCCAGCAGTTACTCGTGGACGGCAAACTATGGCTACACCTTC; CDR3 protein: CASSYSWTANYGYTF
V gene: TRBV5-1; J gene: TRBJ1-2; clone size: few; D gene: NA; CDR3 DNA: TGCGCCAGCAGCGAAGGGACGTCCTCGGCCAACTATGGCTACACCTTC; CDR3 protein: CASSEGTSSANYGYTF
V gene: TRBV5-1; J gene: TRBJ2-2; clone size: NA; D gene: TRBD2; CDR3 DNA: TGCGCCAGCAGCGGATCGACTAGCGGGAACACCGGGGAGCTGTTTTTT; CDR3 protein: CASSGSTSGNTGELFF
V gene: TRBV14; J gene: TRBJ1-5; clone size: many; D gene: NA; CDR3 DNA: TGTGCCAGCCGTAATCAGCCCCAGCATTTT; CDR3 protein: CASRNQPQHF
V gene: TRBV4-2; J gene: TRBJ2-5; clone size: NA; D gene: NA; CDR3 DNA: TGTGCCAGCAGCCAAGATCTTCAGGGGACCCAGTACTTC; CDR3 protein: CASSQDLQGTQYF
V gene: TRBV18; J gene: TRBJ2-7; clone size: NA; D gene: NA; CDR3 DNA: TGTGCCAGCGCCGCCCCAGGGGGGACTAGGCCCTACGAGCAGTACTTC; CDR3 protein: CASAAPGGTRPYEQYF
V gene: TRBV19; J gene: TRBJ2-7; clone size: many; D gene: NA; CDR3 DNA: TGTGCCAGTAGTATAGCACAGACCTACGAGCAGTACTTC; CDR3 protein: CASSIAQTYEQYF
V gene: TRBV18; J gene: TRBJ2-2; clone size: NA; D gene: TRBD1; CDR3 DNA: TGTGCCAGCTCTCACCGACAGGGTAACACCGGGGAGCTGTTTTTT; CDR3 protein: CASSHRQGNTGELFF
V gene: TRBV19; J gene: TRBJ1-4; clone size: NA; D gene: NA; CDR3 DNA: TGTGCCAGTAGTCATGGCTCCGTGGATGAAAAACTGTTTTTT; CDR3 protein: CASSHGSVDEKLFF
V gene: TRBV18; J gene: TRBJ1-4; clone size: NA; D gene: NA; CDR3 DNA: TGTGCCAGCTCAAAGTCTGCAACTAATGAAAAACTGTTTTTT; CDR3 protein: CASSKSATNEKLFF
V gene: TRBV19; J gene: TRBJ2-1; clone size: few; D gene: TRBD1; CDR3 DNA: TGTGCCAGTAGTATGTCAGGGGGCAGGGATGAGCAGTTCTTC; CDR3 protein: CASSMSGGRDEQFF
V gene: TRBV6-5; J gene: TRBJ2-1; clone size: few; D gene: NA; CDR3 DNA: TGTGCCAGCAGCAGGGGGGACACCGTCTACAATGAGCAGTTCTTC; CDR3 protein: CASSRGDTVYNEQFF
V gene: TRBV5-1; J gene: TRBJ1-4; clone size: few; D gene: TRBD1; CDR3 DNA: TGCGCCAGCAGCTTGGACAGGGGGACTAATGAAAAACTGTTTTTT; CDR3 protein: CASSLDRGTNEKLFF
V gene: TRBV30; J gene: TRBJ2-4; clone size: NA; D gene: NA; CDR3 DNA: TGTGCCTGGAGTGTCCAGGCAGGGAAGTTGAACATTCAGTACTTC; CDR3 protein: CAWSVQAGKLNIQYF
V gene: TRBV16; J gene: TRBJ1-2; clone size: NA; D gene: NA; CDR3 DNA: TGTGCCAGCAGCCCCCCTCCGACAGACTATGGCTACACCTTC; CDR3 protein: CASSPPPTDYGYTF
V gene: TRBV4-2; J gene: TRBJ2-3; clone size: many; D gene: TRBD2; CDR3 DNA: TGTGCCAGCAGCGTCGGACTAGCGGGGGCCCTTACAGATACGCAGTATTTT; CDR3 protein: CASSVGLAGALTDTQYF
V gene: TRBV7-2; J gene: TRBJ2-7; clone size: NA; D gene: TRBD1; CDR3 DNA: TGTGCCAGCAATTCATTTCAGGGGGCAGGAGAGCAGTACTTC; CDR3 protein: CASNSFQGAGEQYF
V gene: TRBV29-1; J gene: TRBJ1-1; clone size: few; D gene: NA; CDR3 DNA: TGCAGCGTCAATGGGGGAGCTTTGAACACTGAAGCTTTCTTT; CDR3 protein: CSVNGGALNTEAFF
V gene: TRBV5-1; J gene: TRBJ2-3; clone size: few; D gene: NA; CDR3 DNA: TGCGCCAGCAGCCTGGGAGCGGGTGGCCTATCTAGCACAGATACGCAGTATTTT; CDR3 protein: CASSLGAGGLSSTDTQYF
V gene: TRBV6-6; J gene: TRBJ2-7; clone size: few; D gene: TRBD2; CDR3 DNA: TGTGCCAGCAGTTACACTAGCGGGAGTTACGAGCAGTACTTC; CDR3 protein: CASSYTSGSYEQYF
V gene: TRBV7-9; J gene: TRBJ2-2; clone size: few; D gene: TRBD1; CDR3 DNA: TGTGCCAGCAGCTCCCGGGACAGGGGGCGTACCGGGGAGCTGTTTTTT; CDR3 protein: CASSSRDRGRTGELFF
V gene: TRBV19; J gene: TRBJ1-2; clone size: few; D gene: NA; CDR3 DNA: TGTGCCAGTACCCCGGTAGGGACGTATGGCTACACCTTC; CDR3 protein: CASTPVGTYGYTF
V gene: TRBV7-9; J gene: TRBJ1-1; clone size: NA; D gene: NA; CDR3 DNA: TGTGCCAGCAGCTTGAATTCTGGTGCTTTCTTT; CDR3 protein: CASSLNSGAFF
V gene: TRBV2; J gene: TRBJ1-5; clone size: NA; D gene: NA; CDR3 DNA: TGTGCCAGCAGCGACCAGATAGAGCCCCAGCATTTT; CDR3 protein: CASSDQIEPQHF
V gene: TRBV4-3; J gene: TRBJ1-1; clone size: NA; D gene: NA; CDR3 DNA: TGCGCCAGCAGCCAAGACGGCAGGAACACTGAAGCTTTCTTT; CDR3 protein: CASSQDGRNTEAFF
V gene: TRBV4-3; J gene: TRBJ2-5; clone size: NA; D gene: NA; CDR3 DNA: TGCGCCAGCAGCCAAGGATGGTTAGAGACCCAGTACTTC; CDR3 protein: CASSQGWLETQYF
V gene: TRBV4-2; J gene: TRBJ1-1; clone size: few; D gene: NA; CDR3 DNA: TGTGCCAGCAGACTTGCGAGAACAGGGAACACTGAAGCTTTCTTT; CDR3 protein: CASRLARTGNTEAFF
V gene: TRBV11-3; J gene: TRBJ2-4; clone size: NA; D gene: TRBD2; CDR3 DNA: TGTGCCAGCAGCTTCGGACTAGCGGCGACACTAGCCAAAAACATTCAGTACTTC; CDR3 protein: CASSFGLAATLAKNIQYF
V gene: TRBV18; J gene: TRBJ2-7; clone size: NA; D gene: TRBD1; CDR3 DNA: TGTGCCAGCTCACTTCTCGGACAGGCTCCGTGGGAGCAGTACTTC; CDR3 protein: CASSLLGQAPWEQYF
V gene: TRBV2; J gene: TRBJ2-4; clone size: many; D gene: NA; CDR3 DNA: TGTGCCAGCAGAAAGGGGGACATTCAGTACTTC; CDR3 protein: CASRKGDIQYF
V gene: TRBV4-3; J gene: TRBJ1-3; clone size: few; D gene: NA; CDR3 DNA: TGCGCCAGCAGCCCGTCACCGTCCAACACCATATATTTT; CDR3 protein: CASSPSPSNTIYF
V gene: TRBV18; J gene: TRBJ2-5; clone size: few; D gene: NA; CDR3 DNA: TGTGCCAGCTCACGGGACCAAGAGACCCAGTACTTC; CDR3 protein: CASSRDQETQYF
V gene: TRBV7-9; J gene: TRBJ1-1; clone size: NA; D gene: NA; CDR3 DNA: TGTGCCAGCAGCTCTGTCATGAACACTGAAGCTTTCTTT; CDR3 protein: CASSSVMNTEAFF
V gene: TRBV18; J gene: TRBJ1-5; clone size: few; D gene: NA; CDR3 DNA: TGTGCCAGCTCACCAATAGGGGGAAATCAGCCCCAGCATTTT; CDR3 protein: CASSPIGGNQPQHF
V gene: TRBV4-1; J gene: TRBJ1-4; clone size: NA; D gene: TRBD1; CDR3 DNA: TGCGCCAGCAGCAGAGAGCTACAGGGGAGGGGATTCGGAGAAAAACTGTTTTTT; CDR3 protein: CASSRELQGRGFGEKLFF
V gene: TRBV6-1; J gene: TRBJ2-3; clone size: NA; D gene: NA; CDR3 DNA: TGTGCCAGTAGCCGAGTCCGGACAGATACGCAGTATTTT; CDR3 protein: CASSRVRTDTQYF